A single sample is the source of the 5 T cell receptor beta chains below, sequenced in a study of CD8 T cells in Susac syndrome. Reverse transcription of roughly 0.5 to 1 ug RNA was performed with random hexamers. TCRdb fed the immunoSEQ multiplex PCR reads into MiXCR, producing one record per CDR3 protein. The sample has roughly 80,000 distinct CDR3 sequences, approximately 94% seen once. Input material: CD8+ T cells from PBMCs. Source of these receptors: a human donor with Susac syndrome.

The chain recombines TRBV6-6 with TRBJ2-3, with D perhaps given as TRBD1 or TRBD2 (6 bases each). Germline assignment: CDR1 MNHNY and CDR2 SVGAGI (reference sequence). The V and J ends lost 4 bases and 3 bases respectively, with 17 bases between them. This CDR3 has 16 residues. CDR3 sequence reads: CASSLGGGSRTDTQYF. The CDR3 region has the DNA TGTGCCAGCAGTTTAGGAGGGGGAAGTCGAACAGATACGCAGTATTTT.

V usage is TRBV27 and J usage is TRBJ2-2; 8 bases align to TRBD2. V shed 7 bases and J 1 base; nucleotides not matched to a gene: 5. CDR3 length equals 15 residues. Germline V gene data show CDR1 as MNHEY and CDR2 as SMNVEV (reference sequence). CDR3 sequence reads: CASNGLAGNTGELFF. CDR3 in DNA: TGTGCCAGCAACGGCCTAGCGGGGAACACCGGGGAGCTGTTTTTT.

V gene TRBV12-3 or TRBV12-4 combines with J gene TRBJ2-7; D unresolved. The CDR3 contains 12 residues. The V end lost 3 bases, the J end lost 2 bases, and 5 bases lay between the germline ends. For the CDR3, the DNA is TGTGCCAGCAGTTTGAAGGCCTACGAGCAGTACTTC. Amino acid sequence: CASSLKAYEQYF.

J is TRBJ2-7 and V is TRBV14, with D perhaps TRBD1 (6 bases). Trimming shortened V by 4 bases and J by 6 bases, and 13 bases separated the two germline ends. Per germline, CDR1 SGHDN and CDR2 FVKESK. CDR3 length: 13 amino acids. The CDR3 nucleotides are TGTGCCAGCAGCCGCGGACAGATGACCGAGCAGTACTTC. Translated, it gives CASSRGQMTEQYF.

The chain has TRBV4-3 and TRBJ2-3; 7 bases line up with TRBD2. Germline assignment: CDR1 LGHNA and CDR2 YSLEER. V trimming: 0 bases; J trimming: 1 base; junction bases outside the gene matches: 7. The CDR3 totals 17 residues. CDR3 region: CASSQDNRGRGTDTQYF. CDR3 coding DNA: TGCGCCAGCAGCCAAGATAATCGAGGGAGGGGCACAGATACGCAGTATTTT.